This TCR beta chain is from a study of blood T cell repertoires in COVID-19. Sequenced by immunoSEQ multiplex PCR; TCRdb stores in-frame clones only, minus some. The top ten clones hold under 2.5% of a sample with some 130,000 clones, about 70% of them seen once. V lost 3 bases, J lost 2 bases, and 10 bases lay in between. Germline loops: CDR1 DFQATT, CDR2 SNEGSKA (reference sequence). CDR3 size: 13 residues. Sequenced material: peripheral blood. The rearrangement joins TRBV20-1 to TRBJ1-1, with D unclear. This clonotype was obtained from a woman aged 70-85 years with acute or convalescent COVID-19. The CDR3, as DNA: TGCAGTGCTAGTGTGGTAGTCAACACTGAAGCTTTCTTT. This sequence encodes CSASVVVNTEAFF.